A single sample is the source of the 8 T cell receptor beta chains below, sequenced in a study of blood T cells in healthy people across ages. The second PCR ran about 6 to 12 cycles with a sample-barcoded 5' primer and J-beta primers. TCRdb re-called the 5' RACE reads through MiXCR, storing one row per CDR3 protein. The table has approximately 790,000 distinct CDR3 sequences, around 62% seen once; the top ten hold about 27%. The source material was blood. The receptors derive from a young man in good health.

The chain recombines TRBV25-1 with TRBJ1-2; 7 positions agree with TRBD1. V was clipped by 1 base and J by 6 bases; unmatched bases: 5. CDR3 size: 14 residues. CDR1 MGHDK and CDR2 SYGVNS come from the germline V gene. The CDR3 DNA reads TGTGCCAGCAGTGAATTCGGGACAGCTGATGGCTACACCTTC. The encoded protein is CASSEFGTADGYTF.

In nucleotides, the CDR3 is TGTGCCAGCAGCTTCGGGGGGACGGGAGAGACCCAGTACTTC. Translated: CASSFGGTGETQYF. The J gene is TRBJ2-7, the V gene TRBV7-9; 7 bases match TRBD2. Matching the DNA end better, TRBJ2-5 makes the J call doubtful. The CDR3 consists of 14 residues. Per the germline V gene, CDR1 is SEHNR and CDR2 is FQNEAQ (reference sequence).

This clonotype showed up just once. The rearrangement links TRBV12-3 or TRBV12-4 to TRBJ2-4; D perhaps matches TRBD2 (5 bases). The end of the DNA fits TRBJ2-7 better, so the J call may be wrong. The CDR3 extends over 14 amino acids. Here the CDR3 reads CASNGGGISYEQYF. The CDR3 DNA sequence: TGTGCCAGCAATGGCGGAGGCATCTCCTACGAGCAGTACTTC.

The V call is TRBV11-1, the J call TRBJ2-1; TRBD2 might be the D (6 bases). CDR1 and CDR2 from the germline V gene are SGHAT and FQDESV (reference sequence). CDR3 size: 14 residues. Trimming took 8 bases from V and 4 from J, leaving 15 bases between them. The CDR3 reads CASRPPGGYNEQFF. The CDR3 coding sequence is TGTGCCAGCCGTCCTCCCGGGGGATACAATGAGCAGTTCTTC.

Note on this clonotype: A clone one base away is much larger, so this may be a read error. This chain connects TRBV6-6 to TRBJ2-1; 11 bases match TRBD2. J gave up 4 bases and V 6 bases, and 5 bases lay outside the gene matches. The length of the CDR3 is 15 residues. Germline V gene sequence: CDR1 MNHNY, CDR2 SVGAGI (reference sequence). The CDR3: CASSKTSGEYNEQFF. DNA of the CDR3: TGTGCCAGCAGCAAGACTAGCGGGGAGTACAATGAGCAGTTCTTC.

The chain has TRBV12-3 or TRBV12-4 and TRBJ2-7, with 8 bases that match TRBD1. The junction had 8 bases not matched to a gene; V was cut back by 5 bases and J by 5 bases. The CDR3 covers 14 residues. The CDR3 DNA reads TGTGCCAGCAGTCATCGACAGGGGACCCACGAGCAGTACTTC. Its translation: CASSHRQGTHEQYF.

The chain joins TRBV3-1 to TRBJ1-5; D perhaps matches TRBD1 (5 bases). This CDR3 contains 15 residues. Trimming took 0 bases from V and 3 from J, leaving 9 bases between them. The germline V gene has CDR1 LGHDT and CDR2 YNNKEL (reference sequence). CDR3 nucleotide sequence: TGTGCCAGCAGCCAAGATGTGACAGTCAATCAGCCCCAGCATTTT. It encodes CASSQDVTVNQPQHF.

V gene TRBV4-3 combines with J gene TRBJ2-3; TRBD2 aligns across 12 bases. The V gene end was trimmed by 5 bases and the J gene end by 2 bases; junction bases not matched to a gene: 8. The CDR3 is 17 residues long. Germline assignment: CDR1 LGHNA and CDR2 YSLEER. The CDR3 loop is CASSMQTSGGPTDTQYF. The CDR3 coding sequence is TGCGCCAGCAGCATGCAGACTAGCGGGGGACCCACAGATACGCAGTATTTT.